This T cell receptor (beta chain) emerged from a study of T cells in Graves' hyperthyroidism and ophthalmopathy. RNA transcripts were the template for amplifying TCR beta CDR3 regions. RT-PCR in the first round (using the HTBI primer set) targeted the TCR CDR3. TCRdb recomputed calls from the multiplex PCR reads with MiXCR, one row per CDR3 protein. The data contain hundreds of thousands of distinct CDR3 sequences, around a sixth of them singletons. V dropped 6 bases and J dropped 3; count of bases not matched to a gene: 19. CDR1 is DFQATT, CDR2 SNEGSKA, per germline (reference sequence). The CDR3 is 19 amino acids. This clonotype was recorded at least ten times. Antigen unknown. Study-wide results and caveats: The authors' 13 V-J model separated ophthalmopathy from stable hyperthyroidism. Expanded thyroid clonotypes (above 0.001) were mostly also found in blood.

Those patients with uncontrolled infection, other autoimmune disease, pregnancy or lactation were excluded. From roughly 10 ml of fresh peripheral blood, PBMCs were isolated. J is TRBJ2-3 and V is TRBV20-1; 12 bases align to TRBD2. The TCR originated in a woman aged 45-59 years with Graves' hyperthyroidism that later progressed to Graves' ophthalmopathy. The sample comprised blood. The CDR3 sequence is CSATTGFPLAGGTTDTQYF. The CDR3 coding sequence is TGCAGTGCAACGACAGGGTTCCCCCTAGCGGGGGGGACAACAGATACGCAGTATTTT.